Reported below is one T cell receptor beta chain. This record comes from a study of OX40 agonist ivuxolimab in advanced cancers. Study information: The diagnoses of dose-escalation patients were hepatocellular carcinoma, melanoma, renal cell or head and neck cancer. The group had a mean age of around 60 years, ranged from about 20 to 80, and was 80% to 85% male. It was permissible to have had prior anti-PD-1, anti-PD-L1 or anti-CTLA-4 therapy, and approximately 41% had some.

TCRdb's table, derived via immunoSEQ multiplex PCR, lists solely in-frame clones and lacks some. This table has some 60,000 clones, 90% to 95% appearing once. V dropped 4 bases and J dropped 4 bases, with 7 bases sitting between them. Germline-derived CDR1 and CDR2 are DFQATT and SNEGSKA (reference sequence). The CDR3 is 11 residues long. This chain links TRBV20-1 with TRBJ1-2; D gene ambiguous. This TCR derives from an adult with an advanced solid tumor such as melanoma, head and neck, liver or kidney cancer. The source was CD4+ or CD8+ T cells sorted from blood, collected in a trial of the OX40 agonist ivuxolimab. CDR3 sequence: CSATPSYGYTF. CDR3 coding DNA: TGCAGTGCTACCCCCAGCTATGGCTACACCTTC.